This is a list of T cell receptor beta chains from one sample in a study of blood T cell repertoires in COVID-19. Some clones are missing from TCRdb's copy, which holds only in-frame ones; the method was immunoSEQ multiplex PCR. The repertoire has around 460,000 clones, 70% to 90% of them found once; the top ten carry more than 0.7%. Input material: peripheral blood. The receptors derive from a young man with COVID-19, enrolled during active disease. The conserved cysteine and the conserved F or W are not part of the CDR3 here.

len: 12; v_gene: TRBV24-1; j_gene: TRBJ2-3; CDR3aa: ATSDLDITDTQY
len: 12; v_gene: TRBV7-8; j_gene: TRBJ1-2; CDR3aa: ASSQVGGVYGYT
len: 15; v_gene: TRBV27; j_gene: TRBJ2-5; CDR3aa: ASSLGRSGLLEETQY
len: 10; v_gene: TRBV11-1; j_gene: TRBJ2-2; CDR3aa: ASNQVGGELF
len: 12; v_gene: TRBV30; j_gene: TRBJ2-7; CDR3aa: AWTHGSGSYEQY
len: 12; v_gene: TRBV10-3; j_gene: TRBJ2-7; CDR3aa: AISSLGPSYEQY
len: 17; v_gene: TRBV21-1; j_gene: TRBJ2-4; CDR3aa: ASSKGETVRPQLGNIQY
len: 13; v_gene: TRBV3-1/TRBV3-2; j_gene: TRBJ1-1; CDR3aa: ASSQDSEGRDEAF
len: 11; v_gene: TRBV7-9; j_gene: TRBJ2-1; CDR3aa: ASSVQGANEQF
len: 14; v_gene: TRBV27; j_gene: TRBJ2-5; CDR3aa: ASSKIAGGPGETQY
len: 14; v_gene: TRBV6-5; j_gene: TRBJ2-3; CDR3aa: ASSYSGGVTTDTQY
len: 14; v_gene: TRBV9; j_gene: TRBJ2-7; CDR3aa: ASSPRRLGGSHEQY
len: 12; v_gene: TRBV27; j_gene: TRBJ1-2; CDR3aa: ASSPPGINYGYT
len: 12; v_gene: TRBV5-4; j_gene: TRBJ1-2; CDR3aa: ASSSAWTGNGYT
len: 13; v_gene: TRBV9; j_gene: TRBJ2-3; CDR3aa: ASSVTGGGGDTQY
len: 13; v_gene: TRBV2; j_gene: TRBJ1-1; CDR3aa: ASSDLVLGGVGAF
len: 16; v_gene: TRBV5-1; j_gene: TRBJ2-7; CDR3aa: ASSLEAIQAPGPAEQY
len: 13; v_gene: TRBV24-1; j_gene: TRBJ2-3; CDR3aa: ATSDSDRGSGTQY
len: 15; v_gene: TRBV9; j_gene: TRBJ2-2; CDR3aa: ATTPSSGGAAPGELF
len: 14; v_gene: TRBV4-2; j_gene: TRBJ2-5; CDR3aa: ASSQVGDRSQETQY
len: 13; v_gene: TRBV6-1; j_gene: TRBJ1-3; CDR3aa: ASSEVARAGNTIY
len: 13; v_gene: TRBV27; j_gene: TRBJ2-1; CDR3aa: ASSLTSGGLNEQF
len: 13; v_gene: TRBV25-1; j_gene: TRBJ2-1; CDR3aa: ASSDWGLRDNEQF
len: 13; v_gene: TRBV5-1; j_gene: TRBJ1-6; CDR3aa: ASSLVARRNSPLH
len: 12; v_gene: TRBV2; j_gene: TRBJ2-2; CDR3aa: ATLAGPNTGELF
len: 10; v_gene: TRBV9; j_gene: TRBJ1-2; CDR3aa: ASSADSYGYT
len: 14; v_gene: TRBV10-3; j_gene: TRBJ2-3; CDR3aa: AISESMGGGTDTQY
len: 11; v_gene: TRBV7-9; j_gene: TRBJ1-3; CDR3aa: ASADSSGNTIY
len: 12; v_gene: TRBV3-1/TRBV3-2; j_gene: TRBJ1-1; CDR3aa: ASSQSGSRTEAF
len: 12; v_gene: TRBV5-1; j_gene: TRBJ1-1; CDR3aa: ASSQRMAFTEAF
len: 12; v_gene: TRBV6-5; j_gene: TRBJ2-5; CDR3aa: ASSSPGGEETQY
len: 12; v_gene: TRBV13; j_gene: TRBJ2-1; CDR3aa: ASSLGLAGGEQF
len: 11; v_gene: TRBV12-3/TRBV12-4; j_gene: TRBJ1-2; CDR3aa: ASSDRGDYGYT
len: 13; v_gene: TRBV5-1; j_gene: TRBJ2-7; CDR3aa: ASSAVDRGPYEQY
len: 12; v_gene: TRBV2; j_gene: TRBJ1-5; CDR3aa: ASRSRLLGRPQH
len: 13; v_gene: TRBV12-5; j_gene: TRBJ2-1; CDR3aa: ASGLVPLQGNEQF
len: 13; v_gene: TRBV5-1; j_gene: TRBJ2-2; CDR3aa: ASRPGAQNTGELF
len: 11; v_gene: TRBV20-1; j_gene: TRBJ2-2; CDR3aa: SASFANTGELF
len: 9; v_gene: TRBV30; j_gene: TRBJ2-7; CDR3aa: AWRQGYEQY
len: 13; v_gene: TRBV2; j_gene: TRBJ2-5; CDR3aa: ASKKRLAPQETQY
len: 14; v_gene: TRBV5-6; j_gene: TRBJ1-6; CDR3aa: ASSSRGAIGNSPLH
len: 11; v_gene: TRBV28; j_gene: TRBJ2-7; CDR3aa: ASSKPDSDEQY
len: 8; v_gene: TRBV27; j_gene: TRBJ2-1; CDR3aa: ASSSLLQF
len: 11; v_gene: TRBV3-1/TRBV3-2; j_gene: TRBJ2-2; CDR3aa: ASSRDRIGELF
len: 16; v_gene: TRBV19; j_gene: TRBJ1-5; CDR3aa: ASTPRGETGWVRQPQH
len: 10; v_gene: TRBV4-1; j_gene: TRBJ2-7; CDR3aa: ASSQDGYEQY
len: 11; v_gene: TRBV5-4; j_gene: TRBJ1-4; CDR3aa: ASSSQGGEKLF
len: 11; v_gene: TRBV3-1/TRBV3-2; j_gene: TRBJ1-2; CDR3aa: ASSHREGNGYT
len: 13; v_gene: TRBV19; j_gene: TRBJ2-1; CDR3aa: ASSMGIASYNEQF
len: 14; v_gene: TRBV7-9; j_gene: TRBJ2-7; CDR3aa: ASSGPGQTSSYEQY
len: 13; v_gene: TRBV6-5; j_gene: TRBJ2-1; CDR3aa: ASRPSGRGYNEQF
len: 15; v_gene: TRBV27; j_gene: TRBJ2-1; CDR3aa: ASSLGSSGSPYNEQF
len: 13; v_gene: TRBV5-4; j_gene: TRBJ2-7; CDR3aa: ASSVLDRGRYEQY
len: 13; v_gene: TRBV9; j_gene: TRBJ2-5; CDR3aa: ASSLSPEVLGTQY
len: 13; v_gene: TRBV2; j_gene: TRBJ2-1; CDR3aa: ASGASGSSYNEQF
len: 13; v_gene: TRBV7-9; j_gene: TRBJ2-2; CDR3aa: ASSLAGGNTGELF
len: 13; v_gene: TRBV19; j_gene: TRBJ2-1; CDR3aa: ASSTGTGSYNEQF
len: 14; v_gene: TRBV3-1/TRBV3-2; j_gene: TRBJ2-3; CDR3aa: ASSPWGPFSTDTQY
len: 13; v_gene: TRBV2; j_gene: TRBJ1-4; CDR3aa: ASSGGGSYNEKLF
len: 14; v_gene: TRBV6-4; j_gene: TRBJ1-2; CDR3aa: ASSDSRTGTLGGYT